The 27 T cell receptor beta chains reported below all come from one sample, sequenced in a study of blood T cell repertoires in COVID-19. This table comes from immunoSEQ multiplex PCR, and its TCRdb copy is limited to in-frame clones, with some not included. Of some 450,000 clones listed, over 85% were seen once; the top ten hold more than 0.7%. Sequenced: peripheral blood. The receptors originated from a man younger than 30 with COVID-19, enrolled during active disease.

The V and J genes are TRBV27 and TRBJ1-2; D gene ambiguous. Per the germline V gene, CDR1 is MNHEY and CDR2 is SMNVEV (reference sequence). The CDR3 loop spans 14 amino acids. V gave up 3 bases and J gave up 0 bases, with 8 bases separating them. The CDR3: CASSFLNSNYGYTF. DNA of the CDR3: TGTGCCAGCAGTTTTCTCAACTCTAACTATGGCTACACCTTC.

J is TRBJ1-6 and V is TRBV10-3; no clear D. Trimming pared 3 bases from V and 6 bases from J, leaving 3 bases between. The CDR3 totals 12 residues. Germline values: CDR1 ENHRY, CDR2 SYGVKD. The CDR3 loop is CAISDLNSPLHF. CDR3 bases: TGTGCCATCAGTGACCTTAATTCACCCCTCCACTTT.

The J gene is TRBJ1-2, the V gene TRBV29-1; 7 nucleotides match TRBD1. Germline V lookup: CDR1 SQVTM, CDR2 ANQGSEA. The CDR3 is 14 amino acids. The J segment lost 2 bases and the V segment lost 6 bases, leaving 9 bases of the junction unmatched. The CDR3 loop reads CSVGGQRTNYGYTF. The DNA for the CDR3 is TGCAGCGTGGGGGGACAGAGAACGAACTATGGCTACACCTTC.

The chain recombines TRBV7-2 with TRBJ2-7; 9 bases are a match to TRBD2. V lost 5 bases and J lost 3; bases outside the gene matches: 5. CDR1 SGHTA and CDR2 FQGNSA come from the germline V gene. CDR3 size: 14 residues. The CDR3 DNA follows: TGTGCCAGCAGCAGGACTAGCGTGAGCTACGAGCAGTACTTC. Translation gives CASSRTSVSYEQYF.

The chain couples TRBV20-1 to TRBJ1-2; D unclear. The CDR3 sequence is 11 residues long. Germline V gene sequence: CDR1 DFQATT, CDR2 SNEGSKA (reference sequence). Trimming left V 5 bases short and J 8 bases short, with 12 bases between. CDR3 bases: TGCAGTGCTCGGGTGGCCCACGGCTACACCTTC. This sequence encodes CSARVAHGYTF.

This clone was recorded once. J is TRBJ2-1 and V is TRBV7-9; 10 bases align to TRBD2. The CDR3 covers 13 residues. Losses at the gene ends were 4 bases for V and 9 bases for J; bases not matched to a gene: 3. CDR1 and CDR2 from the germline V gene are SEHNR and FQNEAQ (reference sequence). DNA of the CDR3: TGTGCCAGCAGCTCAGCGGGGGGGCTTGAGCAGTTCTTC. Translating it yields CASSSAGGLEQFF.

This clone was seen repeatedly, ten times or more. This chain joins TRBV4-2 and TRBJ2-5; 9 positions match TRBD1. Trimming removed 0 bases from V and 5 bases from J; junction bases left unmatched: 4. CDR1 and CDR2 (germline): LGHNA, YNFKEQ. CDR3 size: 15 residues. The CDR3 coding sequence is TGTGCCAGCAGCCAAGATCGGACAGGGGTGGAGACCCAGTACTTC. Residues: CASSQDRTGVETQYF.

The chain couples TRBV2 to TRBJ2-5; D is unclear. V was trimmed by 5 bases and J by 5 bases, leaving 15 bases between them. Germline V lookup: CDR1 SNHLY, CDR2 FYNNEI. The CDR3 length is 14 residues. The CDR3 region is CASSYYPGRETQYF. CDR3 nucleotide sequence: TGTGCCAGCAGTTACTATCCTGGTAGGGAGACCCAGTACTTC.

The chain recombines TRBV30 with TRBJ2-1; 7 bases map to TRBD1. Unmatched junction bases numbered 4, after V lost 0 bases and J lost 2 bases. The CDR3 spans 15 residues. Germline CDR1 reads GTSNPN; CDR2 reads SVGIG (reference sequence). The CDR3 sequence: CAWSVPGQTYNEQFF. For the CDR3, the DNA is TGTGCCTGGAGTGTCCCGGGACAGACCTACAATGAGCAGTTCTTC.

The DNA of the CDR3 is TGCGCACAGGGGAACACTGAAGCTTTCTTT. Amino acid sequence: CAQGNTEAFF. The rearrangement uses TRBV5-1 and TRBJ1-1; D may be TRBD1 (6 bases). The CDR3 contains 10 residues. The germline V gene encodes CDR1 SGHRS and CDR2 YFSETQ.

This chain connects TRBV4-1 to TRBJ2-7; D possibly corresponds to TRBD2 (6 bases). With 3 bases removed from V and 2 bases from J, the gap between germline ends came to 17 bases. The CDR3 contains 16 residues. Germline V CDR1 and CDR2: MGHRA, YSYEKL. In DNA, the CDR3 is TGCGCCAGCAGCCAGGCCTGGGGGGTAGGGACCTACGAGCAGTACTTC. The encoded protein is CASSQAWGVGTYEQYF.

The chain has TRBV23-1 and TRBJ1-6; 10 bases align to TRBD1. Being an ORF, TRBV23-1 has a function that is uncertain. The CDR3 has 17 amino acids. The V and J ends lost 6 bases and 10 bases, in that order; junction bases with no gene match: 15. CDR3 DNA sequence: TGCGCCAGCAGAGGACCGGGACAGGGGCTCATTATATCACCCCTCCACTTT. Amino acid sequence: CASRGPGQGLIISPLHF.

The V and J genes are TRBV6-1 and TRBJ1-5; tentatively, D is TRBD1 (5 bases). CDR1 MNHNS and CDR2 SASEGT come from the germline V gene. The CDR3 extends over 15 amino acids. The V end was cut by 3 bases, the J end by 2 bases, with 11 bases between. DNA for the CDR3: TGTGCCAGCAGTGATTGGCAGGGTGGCAATCAGCCCCAGCATTTT. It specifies CASSDWQGGNQPQHF.

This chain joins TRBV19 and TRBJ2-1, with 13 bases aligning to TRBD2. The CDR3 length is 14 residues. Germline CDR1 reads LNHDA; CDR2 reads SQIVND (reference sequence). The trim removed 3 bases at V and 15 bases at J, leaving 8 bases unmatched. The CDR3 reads CASSMGLAGSPAFF. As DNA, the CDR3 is TGTGCCAGTAGTATGGGACTAGCGGGATCCCCCGCGTTCTTC. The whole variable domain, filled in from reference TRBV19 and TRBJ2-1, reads DGGITQSPKYLFRKEGQNVTLSCEQNLNHDAMYWYRQDPGQGLRLIYYSQIVNDFQKGDIAEGYSVSREKKESFPLTVTSAQKNPTAFYLCASSMGLAGSPAFFGPGTRLTVL.

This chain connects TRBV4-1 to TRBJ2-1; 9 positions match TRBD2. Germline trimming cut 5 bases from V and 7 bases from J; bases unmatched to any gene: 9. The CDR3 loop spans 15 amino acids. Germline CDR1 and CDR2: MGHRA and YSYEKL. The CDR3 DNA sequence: TGCGCCAGCAGCTATAGCGGGGGAGAGCAAAATGAGCAGTTCTTC. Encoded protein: CASSYSGGEQNEQFF.

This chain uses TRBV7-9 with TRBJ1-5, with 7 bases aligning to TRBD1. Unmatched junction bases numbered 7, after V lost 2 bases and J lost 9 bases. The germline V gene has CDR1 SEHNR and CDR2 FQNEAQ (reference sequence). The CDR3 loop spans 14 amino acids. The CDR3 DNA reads TGTGCCAGCAGCTTAAGACAGGGCCAATGGCCCCAGCATTTT. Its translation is CASSLRQGQWPQHF.

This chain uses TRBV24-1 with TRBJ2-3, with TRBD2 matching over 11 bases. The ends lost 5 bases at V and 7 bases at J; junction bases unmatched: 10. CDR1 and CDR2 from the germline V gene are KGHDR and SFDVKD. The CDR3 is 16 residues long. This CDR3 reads CATSGITGLAVNTQYF. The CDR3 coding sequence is TGTGCCACCAGTGGTATTACGGGACTAGCGGTAAATACGCAGTATTTT.

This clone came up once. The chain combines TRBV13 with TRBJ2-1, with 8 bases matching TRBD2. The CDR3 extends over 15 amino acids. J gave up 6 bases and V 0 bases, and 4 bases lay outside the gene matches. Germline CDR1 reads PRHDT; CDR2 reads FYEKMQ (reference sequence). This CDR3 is CASSLGGRARNEQFF. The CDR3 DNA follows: TGTGCCAGCAGCTTAGGCGGGAGGGCCCGCAATGAGCAGTTCTTC.

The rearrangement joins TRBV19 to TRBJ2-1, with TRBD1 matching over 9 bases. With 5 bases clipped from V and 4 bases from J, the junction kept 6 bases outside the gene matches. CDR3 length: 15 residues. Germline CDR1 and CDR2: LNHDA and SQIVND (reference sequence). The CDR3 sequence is CASSAGQGHYNEQFF. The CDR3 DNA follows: TGTGCCAGTAGTGCGGGACAGGGCCATTACAATGAGCAGTTCTTC.

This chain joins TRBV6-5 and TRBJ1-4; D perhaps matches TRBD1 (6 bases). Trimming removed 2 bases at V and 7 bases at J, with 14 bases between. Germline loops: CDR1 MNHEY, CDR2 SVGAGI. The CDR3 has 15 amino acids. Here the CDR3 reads CASSYEGGVGEKLFF. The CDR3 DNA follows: TGTGCCAGCAGTTACGAGGGGGGGGTCGGTGAAAAACTGTTTTTT.

The CDR3 loop reads CASSLAGGAPDTQYF. As DNA, the CDR3 is TGTGCCAGCAGCTTAGCAGGGGGGGCACCAGATACGCAGTATTTT. The rearrangement joins TRBV7-6 to TRBJ2-3, with D possibly TRBD2 on 7 matching bases. This CDR3 spans 15 amino acids. The V and J ends lost 0 bases and 4 bases respectively, with 11 bases between them. Germline V gene data show CDR1 as SGHVS and CDR2 as FNYEAQ.

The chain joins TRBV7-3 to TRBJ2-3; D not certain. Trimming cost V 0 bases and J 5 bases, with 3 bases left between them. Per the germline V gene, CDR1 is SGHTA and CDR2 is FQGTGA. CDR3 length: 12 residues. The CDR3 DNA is TGTGCCAGCAGCTTAACGAGAGATACGCAGTATTTT. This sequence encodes CASSLTRDTQYF.

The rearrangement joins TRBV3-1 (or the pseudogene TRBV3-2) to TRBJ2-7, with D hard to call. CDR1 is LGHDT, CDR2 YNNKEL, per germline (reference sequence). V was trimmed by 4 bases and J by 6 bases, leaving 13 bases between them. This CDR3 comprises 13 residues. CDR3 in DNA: TGTGCCAGCAGCCCTTCCCCCCTCGGCGAGCAGTACTTC. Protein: CASSPSPLGEQYF.

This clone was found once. CDR3 sequence reads: CASSIGGGGDEQYF. The CDR3, as DNA: TGTGCCAGTAGTATAGGCGGGGGGGGTGACGAGCAGTACTTC. J is TRBJ2-7 and V is TRBV19, with 9 bases identical to TRBD2. Germline values: CDR1 LNHDA, CDR2 SQIVND (reference sequence). V lost 1 base to trimming and J lost 5 bases; unmatched junction nucleotides: 3. CDR3 length: 14 amino acids.

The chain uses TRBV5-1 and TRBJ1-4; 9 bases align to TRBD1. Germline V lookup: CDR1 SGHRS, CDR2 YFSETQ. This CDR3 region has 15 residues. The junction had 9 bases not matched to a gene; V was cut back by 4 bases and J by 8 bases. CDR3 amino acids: CASSPRTGEAEKLFF. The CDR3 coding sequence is TGCGCCAGCAGCCCGAGGACAGGGGAAGCGGAAAAACTGTTTTTT.

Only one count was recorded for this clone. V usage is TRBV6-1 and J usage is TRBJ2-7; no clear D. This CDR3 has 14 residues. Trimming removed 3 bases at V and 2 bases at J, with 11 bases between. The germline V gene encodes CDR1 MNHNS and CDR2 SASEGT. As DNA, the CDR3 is TGTGCCAGCAGTGATAAAAGCTCCCCCTACGAGCAGTACTTC. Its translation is CASSDKSSPYEQYF.

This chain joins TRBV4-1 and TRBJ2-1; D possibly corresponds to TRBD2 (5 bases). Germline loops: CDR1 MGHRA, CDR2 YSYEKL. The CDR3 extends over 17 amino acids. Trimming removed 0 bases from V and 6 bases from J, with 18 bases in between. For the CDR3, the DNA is TGCGCCAGCAGCCAAGATTTTTCGGGGTTGGGTTCCAATGAGCAGTTCTTC. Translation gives CASSQDFSGLGSNEQFF.